The source of this T cell receptor beta chain is a study of cytotoxic CD8 clonotypes in ibrutinib-treated CLL. Findings and caveats of the study: Patients showed higher baseline clonality than age-matched healthy donors, and it tracked circulating CD8+ T-cell counts.

The CDR3 totals 15 residues. V dropped 6 bases and J dropped 4; count of bases not matched to a gene: 7. Per the germline V gene, CDR1 is SEHNR and CDR2 is FQNEAQ (reference sequence). Worth noting for this clone: Its antigen remains unknown.

Libraries were prepared by immunoSEQ multiplex PCR; TCRdb keeps only in-frame clonotypes and omits some of them. The sample has over 200,000 clones, around 75% seen once. The chain couples TRBV7-9 to TRBJ2-3, with 10 positions matching TRBD1. The origin of this receptor is a human donor with chronic lymphocytic leukemia. Sequenced material: PBMCs, taken after 12 months of ibrutinib treatment. CDR3 loop: CASRSGTGVPDTQYF. The CDR3, as DNA: TGTGCCAGCAGGTCCGGGACAGGGGTTCCAGATACGCAGTATTTT.